One and the same sample provided the 31 T cell receptor beta chains below, sequenced in a study of blood T cells in healthy people across ages. A J-beta primer mix and a sample-barcoded 5' primer were used in a second PCR of about 7 to 12 cycles. From the 5' RACE reads, TCRdb called clonotypes with MiXCR, one entry per CDR3 protein. Among 550,000 to 750,000 distinct CDR3 sequences listed, under 25% were seen once. Source material: blood. Receptors originate from a man between 65 and 85 years old in good health.

This chain uses TRBV9 with TRBJ2-5; 9 bases align to TRBD2. Trimming at V came to 1 base and at J to 2 bases, leaving 9 bases not matched to a gene. CDR1 and CDR2 (germline): SGDLS, YYNGEE. This CDR3 contains 17 residues. CDR3 residues: CASSVSGGTSRQETQYF. CDR3 DNA sequence: TGTGCCAGCAGCGTATCGGGGGGGACTAGCAGACAAGAGACCCAGTACTTC.

This clonotype was found many times. V is TRBV6-2 or TRBV6-3 and J is TRBJ2-7, with no clear D. The CDR3 contains 12 residues. V was clipped by 5 bases and J by 6 bases, with 11 bases between them. CDR1 is MNHEY, CDR2 SVGEGT, per germline. In DNA, the CDR3 is TGTGCCAGCAGTACGAACGTGGGCGAGCAGTACTTC. This gives the protein CASSTNVGEQYF.

The chain recombines TRBV12-5 with TRBJ2-7; 13 bases map to TRBD2. CDR3 length: 20 residues. The germline gives CDR1 LGHNT, CDR2 FRNRAP. The trim removed 2 bases at V and 6 bases at J, leaving 19 bases unmatched. CDR3 DNA sequence: TGTGCTAGTGGTTTGATCTTCGACAGATACCGGACTAGCGGGAGCGTCGAGCAGTACTTC. Protein: CASGLIFDRYRTSGSVEQYF.

This rearrangement joins TRBV20-1 to TRBJ2-1; maybe TRBD1 (5 bases). CDR1 is DFQATT and CDR2 is SNEGSKA in the germline V gene (reference sequence). V gave up 1 base and J gave up 2 bases, with 12 bases separating them. This CDR3 has 15 residues. CDR3 sequence: CSARARTITYNEQFF. The CDR3, as DNA: TGCAGTGCTAGAGCGCGGACAATTACCTACAATGAGCAGTTCTTC.

The rearrangement joins TRBV28 to TRBJ2-5, with D perhaps matching TRBD2 (6 bases). The CDR3 contains 14 residues. Germline CDR1 MDHEN, CDR2 SYDVKM. The V and J ends lost 4 bases and 6 bases respectively, with 15 bases between them. Here the CDR3 DNA reads TGTGCCAGCAGTTACGGGGGATACTCGAAGACCCAGTACTTC. Its protein product is CASSYGGYSKTQYF.

In this sample, this clonotype turned up a few times. V usage is TRBV6-6 and J usage is TRBJ1-5, with 8 positions matching TRBD1. V lost 6 bases and J lost 6; bases outside the gene matches: 10. Germline lookup yields CDR1 MNHNY and CDR2 SVGAGI (reference sequence). CDR3 length: 15 residues. CDR3 coding DNA: TGTGCCAGCAGCCCGGGACAGGCCGATAGTCAGCCCCAGCATTTT. Amino acid sequence: CASSPGQADSQPQHF.

The CDR3 spells CASSWGGSSYNEQFF. In DNA, the CDR3 is TGCGCCAGCAGCTGGGGCGGGAGCTCCTACAATGAGCAGTTCTTC. The rearrangement uses TRBV5-1 and TRBJ2-1; 7 bases are shared with TRBD2. Germline loops: CDR1 SGHRS, CDR2 YFSETQ. Trimming cost V 3 bases and J 0 bases; bases outside gene matches: 3. The CDR3 length is 15 residues.

This clonotype came up a few times. The chain links TRBV5-1 to TRBJ2-3; TRBD2 agrees at 7 bases. CDR1 SGHRS and CDR2 YFSETQ come from the germline V gene. The V and J ends lost 3 bases and 5 bases, in that order; junction bases with no gene match: 12. The CDR3 consists of 16 residues. For the CDR3, the DNA is TGCGCCAGCAGCTCCGCGGCCGCGGGAGAGGTAGATACGCAGTATTTT. Translated: CASSSAAAGEVDTQYF.

This clonotype came up a few times. The V and J genes are TRBV3-1 and TRBJ2-3, with 7 bases lining up with TRBD1. Losses at the gene ends were 3 bases for V and 2 bases for J; bases not matched to a gene: 8. This CDR3 region has 16 residues. Germline lookup yields CDR1 LGHDT and CDR2 YNNKEL (reference sequence). CDR3 sequence: CASSQLGTAYTDTQYF. In DNA form, the CDR3 reads TGTGCCAGCAGCCAGCTAGGGACAGCTTACACAGATACGCAGTATTTT.

This clonotype was seen at least ten times. The chain combines TRBV29-1 with TRBJ2-5; 7 nucleotides match TRBD1. CDR3 size: 12 residues. Germline V lookup: CDR1 SQVTM, CDR2 ANQGSEA. The V segment lost 7 bases and the J segment 5 bases; nucleotides outside the gene matches: 7. CDR3 nucleotides: TGCAGCGCAACGACAGGGTGGGAGACCCAGTACTTC. Encoded protein: CSATTGWETQYF.

The V call is TRBV7-2, the J call TRBJ2-2; TRBD1 matches 7 bases. The CDR3 has 16 residues. In germline, CDR1 is SGHTA, CDR2 FQGNSA. V lost 1 base, J lost 4 bases, and 6 bases stayed unmatched. In DNA form, the CDR3 reads TGTGCCAGCAGCTTAGTAACAGGGGACCTCACCGGGGAGCTGTTTTTT. Translating gives CASSLVTGDLTGELFF.

This clonotype was counted between two and nine times. The CDR3 loop reads CASSLNIVNEQFF. For the CDR3, the DNA is TGCGCCAGCAGCTTAAATATAGTTAATGAGCAGTTCTTC. The chain carries TRBV5-1 and TRBJ2-1, with D unclear. V was cut by 2 bases and J by 7 bases, with 10 bases left in between. CDR1 and CDR2 from the germline V gene are SGHRS and YFSETQ. The CDR3 covers 13 residues. The full variable domain, completed using reference TRBV5-1 and TRBJ2-1, is KAGVTQTPRYLIKTRGQQVTLSCSPISGHRSVSWYQQTPGQGLQFLFEYFSETQRNKGNFPGRFSGRQFSNSRSEMNVSTLELGDSALYLCASSLNIVNEQFFGPGTRLTVL.

In this sample, this clonotype turned up many times. V and J are TRBV7-2 and TRBJ2-5; 14 bases agree with TRBD2. V shed 5 bases and J 0 bases; nucleotides not matched to a gene: 5. The CDR3 contains 17 residues. CDR1 and CDR2 (germline): SGHTA, FQGNSA. The CDR3 DNA reads TGTGCCAGCAGCCCCGGGACTAGCGGGAGATACCAAGAGACCCAGTACTTC. Protein: CASSPGTSGRYQETQYF. The entire variable domain, with the rest obtained from reference TRBV7-2 and TRBJ2-5, is as follows: GAGVSQSPSNKVTEKGKDVELRCDPISGHTALYWYRQSLGQGLEFLIYFQGNSAPDKSGLPSDRFSAERTGGSVSTLTIQRTQQEDSAVYLCASSPGTSGRYQETQYFGPGTRLLVL.

The chain is built from TRBV4-3 and TRBJ2-5; a weak D match, TRBD1 (6 bases). CDR1 and CDR2 from the germline V gene are LGHNA and YSLEER. This CDR3 comprises 15 residues. The germline V and J ends were trimmed by 3 bases and 2 bases, with 13 bases remaining between them. The CDR3 sequence is CASSQGTQSQETQYF. In nucleotides, the CDR3 is TGCGCCAGCAGCCAGGGGACACAAAGTCAAGAGACCCAGTACTTC.

This clonotype has at least ten counts. This chain links TRBV20-1 with TRBJ2-3, with D perhaps being TRBD1 or TRBD2 (5 bases each). This CDR3 contains 15 residues. Looked up from germline, CDR1 is DFQATT and CDR2 is SNEGSKA (reference sequence). V lost 1 base to trimming and J lost 0 bases, with 11 bases between them. CDR3 DNA: TGCAGTGCTAGAGGAGAGGGGAGTAGCACAGATACGCAGTATTTT. Its protein product is CSARGEGSSTDTQYF.

This clonotype has more than one count but fewer than ten. V and J are TRBV6-5 and TRBJ2-5; unclear D gene. CDR1 is MNHEY, CDR2 SVGAGI, per germline. Between the trimmed V and J ends, which lost 7 bases and 5 bases, there was a span of 11 bases. This CDR3 is built from 12 residues. As DNA, the CDR3 is TGTGCCAGCACCGATGTCGCCGAGACCCAGTACTTC. The encoded protein is CASTDVAETQYF.

V gene TRBV15 combines with J gene TRBJ2-3, with 10 bases that match TRBD2. Germline values: CDR1 LNHNV, CDR2 YYDKDF (reference sequence). The CDR3 sequence is 17 residues long. Unmatched junction bases numbered 8, after V lost 0 bases and J lost 5 bases. In DNA, the CDR3 is TGTGCCACCAGCAGAGATCAGAGCGGGAGGGCCGAAGATACGCAGTATTTT. Protein sequence: CATSRDQSGRAEDTQYF.

The chain carries TRBV7-7 and TRBJ2-2, with TRBD2 identical over 7 bases. This CDR3 spans 15 amino acids. V was clipped by 5 bases and J by 2 bases; unmatched bases: 5. The germline gives CDR1 SSHAT, CDR2 FNYEAQ (reference sequence). This CDR3 reads CASSPERGNTGELFF. The CDR3 nucleotides read TGTGCCAGCAGCCCCGAGCGGGGAAACACCGGGGAGCTGTTTTTT. Drawing the rest from reference TRBV7-7 and TRBJ2-2, the complete variable domain is GAGVSQSPRYKVTKRGQDVTLRCDPISSHATLYWYQQALGQGPEFLTYFNYEAQPDKSGLPSDRFSAERPEGSISTLTIQRTEQRDSAMYRCASSPERGNTGELFFGEGSRLTVL.

A few counts support this clonotype. The gene calls are TRBV29-1 and TRBJ1-2, with D perhaps matching TRBD1 (6 bases). Trimming left V 6 bases short and J 4 bases short, with 15 bases between. Germline-derived CDR1 and CDR2 are SQVTM and ANQGSEA. The CDR3 covers 13 residues. The CDR3 here is CSVAVGGGYGYTF. CDR3 nucleotides: TGCAGCGTCGCCGTTGGGGGCGGCTATGGCTACACCTTC.

The V gene is TRBV6-5, the J gene TRBJ2-7; D perhaps matches TRBD2 (6 bases). The CDR3 is 13 amino acids. Germline CDR1 MNHEY, CDR2 SVGAGI. V was pared by 4 bases and J by 3 bases, with 10 bases between. The CDR3 protein is CASSSSGFYEQYF. DNA of the CDR3: TGTGCCAGCAGTTCCAGCGGGTTCTACGAGCAGTACTTC.

This clonotype came up a few times. At one of its ends the junction is not consistent with the germline gene, which may arise from a read error. CDR3 residues: CASSLSSGLDSYNGQFF. The CDR3 DNA is TGTGCCAGCAGTCTATCCTCGGGACTCGATTCCTACAATGGGCAGTTCTTC. The rearrangement joins TRBV27 to TRBJ2-5; TRBD2 is a possible D gene (6 bases). The J call may be wrong; the DNA end is better matched by TRBJ2-1. CDR1 and CDR2 from the germline V gene are MNHEY and SMNVEV (reference sequence). The CDR3 runs 17 residues.

This clonotype was observed a handful of times. The chain has TRBV20-1 and TRBJ1-1; 10 bases agree with TRBD1. V lost 4 bases and J lost 10; bases outside the gene matches: 27. This CDR3 region has 19 residues. The germline CDR1 and CDR2 sequences are DFQATT and SNEGSKA (reference sequence). The CDR3 spells CSATLFSPGQGGFSTGAFF. In DNA form, the CDR3 reads TGCAGTGCTACGCTATTCAGCCCCGGACAGGGGGGTTTTTCCACGGGAGCTTTCTTT.

In this sample, this clonotype turned up a few times. The rearrangement joins TRBV2 to TRBJ2-7; perhaps TRBD1 as D (6 bases). The CDR3 is 14 residues long. Germline V gene lookup returns CDR1 SNHLY and CDR2 FYNNEI. V was pared by 6 bases and J by 1 base, with 13 bases between. The CDR3 here is CASRFDRNSYEQYF. CDR3 sequence (DNA): TGTGCCAGCAGGTTCGACAGGAATTCCTACGAGCAGTACTTC.

A note on this clonotype: The junction departs from the called germline gene at one end, perhaps through a read error. The chain recombines TRBV6-2 or TRBV6-3 with TRBJ1-1; possibly TRBD1 for D (6 bases). CDR1 and CDR2 (germline): MNHEY, SVGEGT. The CDR3 is 16 amino acids. The CDR3 nucleotides are TGTGCCAGCAGTTACGCCCCAGGGGCCAGCAACACTGAGGCTTTCTTT. This translates into CASSYAPGASNTEAFF.

This clonotype was observed a few times. The chain recombines TRBV20-1 with TRBJ2-5; D is uncertain. The CDR3 is made up of 14 amino acids. From germline, CDR1 is DFQATT and CDR2 SNEGSKA (reference sequence). V was cut by 0 bases and J by 2 bases, with 10 bases left in between. This CDR3 reads CSARDPNGQETQYF. The CDR3, as DNA: TGCAGTGCTAGAGATCCGAATGGGCAAGAGACCCAGTACTTC.

The chain links TRBV7-2 to TRBJ2-1; 12 bases match TRBD2. Trimming cost V 3 bases and J 6 bases; bases outside gene matches: 6. This CDR3 has 16 residues. Germline V CDR1 and CDR2: SGHTA, FQGNSA. CDR3 protein: CASSLGTSGRINEQFF. The CDR3 nucleotides are TGTGCCAGCAGCTTGGGGACTAGCGGGCGTATCAATGAGCAGTTCTTC.

V is TRBV5-1 and J is TRBJ2-5; 9 bases are shared with TRBD1. The junction had 5 bases not matched to a gene; V was cut back by 4 bases and J by 4 bases. Germline V CDR1 and CDR2: SGHRS, YFSETQ. This CDR3 region has 14 residues. CDR3 nucleotide sequence: TGCGCCAGCAGCGACCGGACAGGGGTAGAGACCCAGTACTTC. Translating it yields CASSDRTGVETQYF.

This clonotype was seen a few times. V gene TRBV10-3 combines with J gene TRBJ2-3, with TRBD2 as a possible D gene (6 bases). V was pared by 3 bases and J by 0 bases, with 13 bases between. In germline, CDR1 is ENHRY, CDR2 SYGVKD. The CDR3 loop spans 16 amino acids. The CDR3 DNA is TGTGCCATCAGTGATAACAGCGGGTTTAGCACAGATACGCAGTATTTT. Its translation: CAISDNSGFSTDTQYF.

This clonotype was found a few times. The chain employs TRBV6-5 and TRBJ1-4; 8 bases are a match to TRBD1. The germline V gene encodes CDR1 MNHEY and CDR2 SVGAGI. V was clipped by 6 bases and J by 5 bases; unmatched bases: 2. The CDR3 is made up of 13 amino acids. CDR3 sequence (DNA): TGTGCCAGCAGGAACAGGGGGAATGAAAAACTGTTTTTT. Encoded protein: CASRNRGNEKLFF.

V gene TRBV3-1 combines with J gene TRBJ1-2; D unclear. This CDR3 has 14 amino acids. V was cut by 2 bases and J by 5 bases, with 12 bases left in between. Per germline, CDR1 LGHDT and CDR2 YNNKEL (reference sequence). In DNA, the CDR3 is TGTGCCAGCAGCCAATCAGGACGGGCATATGGCTACACCTTC. It is translated as CASSQSGRAYGYTF.

Turning to this clonotype: The junction shows a germline mismatch at one end, possibly a read error. The V and J genes are TRBV7-2 and TRBJ2-5, with TRBD1 as a possible D gene (5 bases). CDR1 is SGHTA and CDR2 is FQGNSA in the germline V gene. The CDR3 has 14 amino acids. The CDR3 spells CASSLTGPQGTQYF. DNA for the CDR3: TGTGCCAGCAGCTTAACAGGACCCCAAGGGACCCAGTACTTC.